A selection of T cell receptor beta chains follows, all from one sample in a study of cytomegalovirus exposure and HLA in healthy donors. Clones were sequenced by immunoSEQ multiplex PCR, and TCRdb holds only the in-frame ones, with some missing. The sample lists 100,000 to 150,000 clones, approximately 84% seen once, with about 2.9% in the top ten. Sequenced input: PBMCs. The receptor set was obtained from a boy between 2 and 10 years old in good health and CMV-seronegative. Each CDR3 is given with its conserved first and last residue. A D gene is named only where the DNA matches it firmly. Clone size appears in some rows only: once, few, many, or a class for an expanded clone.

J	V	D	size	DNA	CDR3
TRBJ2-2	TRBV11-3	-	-	TGTGCCAGCAGCTTAGGTAGAGTTCCCGGGGAGCTGTTTTTT	CASSLGRVPGELFF
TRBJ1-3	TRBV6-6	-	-	TGTGCCAGCAGTCTCGGGACTGAGGGAAACACCATATATTTT	CASSLGTEGNTIYF
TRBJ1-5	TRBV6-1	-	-	TGTGCCAGCACCGAGGCAGGAACACAGGATCAGCCCCAGCATTTT	CASTEAGTQDQPQHF
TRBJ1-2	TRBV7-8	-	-	TGTGCCAGCAGCTTATCCCCTTGGGAGGGGAGCTATGGCTACACCTTC	CASSLSPWEGSYGYTF
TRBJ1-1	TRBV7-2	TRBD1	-	TGTGCCAGCAGCCGGGACAGGGGGTTGCCTGAAGCTTTCTTT	CASSRDRGLPEAFF
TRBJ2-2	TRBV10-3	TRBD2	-	TGTGCCACCGGTGGGACTAGCGGGTCCGGGGAGCTGTTTTTT	CATGGTSGSGELFF
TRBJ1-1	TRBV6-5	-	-	TGTGCCAGCAGCCCGTCGGTAGGAGCAGCTTTCTTT	CASSPSVGAAFF
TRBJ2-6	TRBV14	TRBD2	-	TGTGCCAGCAGCCAAGATCTAGCGGGGACCGGGGCCAACGTCCTGACTTTC	CASSQDLAGTGANVLTF
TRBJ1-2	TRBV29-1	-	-	TGCAGCGTCCGGGGGGAGTCAGTTAACTATGGCTACACCTTC	CSVRGESVNYGYTF
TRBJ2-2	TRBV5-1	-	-	TGCGCCAGCAGCTTGGGTCGGGACACCGGGGAGCTGTTTTTT	CASSLGRDTGELFF
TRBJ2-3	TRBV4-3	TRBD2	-	TGCGCCAGCAGCCCCGCCCCCCTAGCGGGGAACACAGATACGCAGTATTTT	CASSPAPLAGNTDTQYF
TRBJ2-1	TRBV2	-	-	TGTGCCATCCACCTGCGGCGGGCTCACCTCGATGAGCAGTTCTTC	CAIHLRRAHLDEQFF
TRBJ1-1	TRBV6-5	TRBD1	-	TGTGCCAGCATTCCCTACAGGGGTACGACTGAAGCTTTCTTT	CASIPYRGTTEAFF
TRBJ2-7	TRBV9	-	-	TGTGCCAGCAGCCGATCGGACAGCTACGAGCAGTACTTC	CASSRSDSYEQYF
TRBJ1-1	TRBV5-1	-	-	TGCGCCAGCAGCTTGGTTTTTCAGGGTAGTGAAGCTTTCTTT	CASSLVFQGSEAFF
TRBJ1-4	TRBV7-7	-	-	TGTGCTAGCAGCCCGAGTCCTGGTGAAAAACTGTTTTTT	CASSPSPGEKLFF
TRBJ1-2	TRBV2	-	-	TGTGCCAGCAGGAAGGACAGCGGCTACACCTTC	CASRKDSGYTF
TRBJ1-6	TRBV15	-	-	TGTGCCACCAGCAGAGATACAGGGCCAAATTCACCCCTCCACTTT	CATSRDTGPNSPLHF
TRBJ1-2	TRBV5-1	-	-	TGCGCCAGCAGCTTAAGTTTGCCAGGCCTAAAGGATGGCTACACCTTC	CASSLSLPGLKDGYTF
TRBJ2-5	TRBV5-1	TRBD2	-	TGCGCCAGCACTCTCGGGGGGGCCTTAGAGACCCAGTACTTC	CASTLGGALETQYF
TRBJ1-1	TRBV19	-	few	TGTGCCAGTAGTGTGGACCCCGGGGGGACTGAAGCTTTCTTT	CASSVDPGGTEAFF
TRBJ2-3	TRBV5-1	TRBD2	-	TGCGCCAGCAGCGCCCCTAGCGGGGGGGTTGAAGATACGCAGTATTTT	CASSAPSGGVEDTQYF
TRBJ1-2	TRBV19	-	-	TGTGCCAGTAGTATAACAGCCGCCAACTATGGCTACACCTTC	CASSITAANYGYTF
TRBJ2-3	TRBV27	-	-	TGTGCCAGCAGTCCGGGAGCTAGCGCAGATACGCAGTATTTT	CASSPGASADTQYF
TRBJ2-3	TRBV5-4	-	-	TGTGCCAGCAGCTTGCACGGGATAGACCCGAGATACGCGCAGTATTTT	CASSLHGIDPRYAQYF
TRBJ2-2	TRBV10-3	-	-	TGTGCCATCAGTGTGGACAGAGACACCGGGGAGCTGTTTTTT	CAISVDRDTGELFF
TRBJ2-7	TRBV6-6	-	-	TGTGCCAGCACCGGAGAGGGAACTTACTACGAGCAGTACTTC	CASTGEGTYYEQYF
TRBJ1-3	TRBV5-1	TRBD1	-	TGCGCCAGCAGCGCGGGACAGGGGAACTCTGGAAACACCATATATTTT	CASSAGQGNSGNTIYF
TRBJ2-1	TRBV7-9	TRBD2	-	TGTGCCAGCAGCTCTTCTAGCGGGCTCTCCCCCCTCTACAATGAGCAGTTCTTC	CASSSSSGLSPLYNEQFF
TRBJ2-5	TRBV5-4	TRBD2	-	TGTGCCAGCAGCTTCGGGGCGGGAGAAGAGACCCAGTACTTC	CASSFGAGEETQYF
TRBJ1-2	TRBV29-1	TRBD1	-	TGCAGCGCCCGGAAGGACAGGGGCTACACCTTC	CSARKDRGYTF
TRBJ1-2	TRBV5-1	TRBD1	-	TGCGCCAGCAGCGGGACAGAGCAGGCCTACACCTTC	CASSGTEQAYTF
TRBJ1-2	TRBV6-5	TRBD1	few	TGTGCCACCTCGACAGGGGACAACTATGGCTACACCTTC	CATSTGDNYGYTF